This T cell receptor (beta chain) was recovered during a study of blood T cell repertoires in COVID-19. CDR3 size: 14 residues. V dropped 6 bases and J dropped 0; count of bases not matched to a gene: 2. Germline loops: CDR1 LGHNT, CDR2 FRNRAP. Sequenced by immunoSEQ multiplex PCR; TCRdb stores in-frame clones only, minus some. The sample carries about 46,000 clones, 75% to 90% recorded once. The sequencing input was peripheral blood. This sequence was found in a human donor in a cohort sampled during active COVID-19. The rearrangement links TRBV12-5 to TRBJ2-7; 10 nucleotides agree with TRBD1. The CDR3 sequence: CASGWTGGSYEQYF. As DNA, the CDR3 is TGTGCTAGTGGCTGGACAGGGGGCTCCTACGAGCAGTACTTC.